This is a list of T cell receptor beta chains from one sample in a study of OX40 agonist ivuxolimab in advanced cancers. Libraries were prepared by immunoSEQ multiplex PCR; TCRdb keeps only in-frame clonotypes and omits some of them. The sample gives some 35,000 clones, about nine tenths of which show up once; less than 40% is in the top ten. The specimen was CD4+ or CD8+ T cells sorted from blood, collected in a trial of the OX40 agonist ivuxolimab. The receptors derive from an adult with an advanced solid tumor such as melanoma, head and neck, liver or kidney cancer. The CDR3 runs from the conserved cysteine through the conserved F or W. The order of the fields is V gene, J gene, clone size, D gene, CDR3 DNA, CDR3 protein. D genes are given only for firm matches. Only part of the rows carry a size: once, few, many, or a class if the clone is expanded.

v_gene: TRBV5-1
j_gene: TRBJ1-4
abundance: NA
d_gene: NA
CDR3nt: TGCGCCAGCAGCCCAGGGTCGGCTAATGAAAAACTGTTTTTT
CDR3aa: CASSPGSANEKLFF

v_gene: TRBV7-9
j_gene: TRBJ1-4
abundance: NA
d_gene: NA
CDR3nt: TGTGCCAGCAGCTTAGGCAGGGTGAATGAAAAACTGTTTTTT
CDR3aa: CASSLGRVNEKLFF

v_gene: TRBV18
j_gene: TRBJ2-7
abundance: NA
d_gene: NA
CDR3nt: TGTGCCAGCTCACCAGCGGGCCCAACCTACGAGCAGTACTTC
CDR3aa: CASSPAGPTYEQYF

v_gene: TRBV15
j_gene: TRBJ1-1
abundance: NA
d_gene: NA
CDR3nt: TGTGCCACCAGCAGCCCCGAGGGGACTGAAGCTTTCTTT
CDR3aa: CATSSPEGTEAFF

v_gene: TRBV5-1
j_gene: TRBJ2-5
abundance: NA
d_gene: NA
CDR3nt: TGCGCCAGCAGTTCTCCCGGGACCCAACAAGAGACCCAGTACTTC
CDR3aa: CASSSPGTQQETQYF

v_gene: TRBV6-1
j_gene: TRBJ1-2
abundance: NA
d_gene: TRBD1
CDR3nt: TGTGCCAGCAGTGGGGACAGGGGGCTGGGAGGCTATGGCTACACCTTC
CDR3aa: CASSGDRGLGGYGYTF

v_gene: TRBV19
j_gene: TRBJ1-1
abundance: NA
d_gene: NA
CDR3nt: TGTGCCAGTAGGTGGAACATGAACACTGAAGCTTTCTTT
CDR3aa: CASRWNMNTEAFF

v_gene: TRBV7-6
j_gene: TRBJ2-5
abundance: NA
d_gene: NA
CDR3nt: TGTGCCAGCAGCTTAGGTGCTGCGGGGGAGACCCAGTACTTC
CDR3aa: CASSLGAAGETQYF

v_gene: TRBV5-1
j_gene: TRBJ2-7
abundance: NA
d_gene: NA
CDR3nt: TGCGCCAGCAGCTTGTTGGACGAGCAGTACTTC
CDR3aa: CASSLLDEQYF

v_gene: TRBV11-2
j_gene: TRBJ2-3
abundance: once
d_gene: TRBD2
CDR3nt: TGTGCCAGCAGCCCTCTAGCGGGTGAGACTAGCACAGATACGCAGTATTTT
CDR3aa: CASSPLAGETSTDTQYF

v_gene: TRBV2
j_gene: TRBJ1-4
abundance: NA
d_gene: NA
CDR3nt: TGTGCCAGCAGGCAACAGGGATTTGGAGAAAAACTGTTTTTT
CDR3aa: CASRQQGFGEKLFF

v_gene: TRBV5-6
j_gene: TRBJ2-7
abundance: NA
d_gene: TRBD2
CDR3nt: TGTGCCAGCAGCCCTGGGACTAGTTCGTGGGAGCAGTACTTC
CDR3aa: CASSPGTSSWEQYF

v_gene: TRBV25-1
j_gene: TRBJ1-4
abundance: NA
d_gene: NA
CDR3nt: TGTGCCAGCAGGGGGGGAACCCAAGGGCTGTTTTTT
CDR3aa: CASRGGTQGLFF

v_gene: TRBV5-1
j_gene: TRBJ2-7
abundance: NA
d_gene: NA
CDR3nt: TGCGCCAGCAGCTTGGCTTTAGGGACGGTCTACGAGCAGTACTTC
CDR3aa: CASSLALGTVYEQYF

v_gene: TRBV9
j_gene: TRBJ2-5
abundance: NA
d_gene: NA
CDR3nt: TGTGCCAGCAGCGTAGCGAGGGGGGAAGAGACCCAGTACTTC
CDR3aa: CASSVARGEETQYF

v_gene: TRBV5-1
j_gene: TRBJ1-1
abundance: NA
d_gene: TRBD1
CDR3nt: TGCGCCAGCAGCTTACAGGGGACGAACACTGAAGCTTTCTTT
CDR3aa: CASSLQGTNTEAFF

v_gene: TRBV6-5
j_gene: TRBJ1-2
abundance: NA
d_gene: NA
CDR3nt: TGTGCCAGCGGACGTCCCGGGACATTTGGCTACACCTTC
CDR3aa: CASGRPGTFGYTF

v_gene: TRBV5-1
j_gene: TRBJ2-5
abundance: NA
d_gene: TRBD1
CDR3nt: TGCGCCAGCAGCCGCGGACAGGGCCAAGAGACCCAGTACTTC
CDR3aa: CASSRGQGQETQYF

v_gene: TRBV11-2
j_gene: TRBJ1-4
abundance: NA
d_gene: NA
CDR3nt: TGTGCCAGCAGCCACCTGGACGGGAGTGAAAAACTGTTTTTT
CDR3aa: CASSHLDGSEKLFF

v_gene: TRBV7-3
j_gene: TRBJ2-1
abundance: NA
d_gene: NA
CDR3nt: TGTGCCAGCAGCTCCCCCGGCGAGGCAGGGCGCAATGAGCAGTTCTTC
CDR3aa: CASSSPGEAGRNEQFF

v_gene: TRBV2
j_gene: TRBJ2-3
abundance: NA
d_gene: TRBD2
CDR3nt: TGTGCCAGCAGTGTAGGGCGGGAGGGCACAGATACGCAGTATTTT
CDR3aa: CASSVGREGTDTQYF

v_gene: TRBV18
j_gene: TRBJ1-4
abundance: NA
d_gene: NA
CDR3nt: TGTGCCAGCTCCGCAGGGGCAACTAATGAAAAACTGTTTTTT
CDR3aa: CASSAGATNEKLFF

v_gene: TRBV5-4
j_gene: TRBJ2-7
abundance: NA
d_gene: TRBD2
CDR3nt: TGTGCCAGCAGCTCGACTAGCGGGGGGCCTTACGAGCAGTACTTC
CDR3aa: CASSSTSGGPYEQYF

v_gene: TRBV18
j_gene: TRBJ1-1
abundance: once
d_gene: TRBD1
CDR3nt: TGTGCCAGCTCACCGGGACAGGTCCCCACTGAAGCTTTCTTT
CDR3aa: CASSPGQVPTEAFF

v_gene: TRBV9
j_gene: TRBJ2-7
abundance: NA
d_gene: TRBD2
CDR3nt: TGTGCCAGCAGTCCTCTAGCGGGCAACTCCTACGAGCAGTACTTC
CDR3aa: CASSPLAGNSYEQYF

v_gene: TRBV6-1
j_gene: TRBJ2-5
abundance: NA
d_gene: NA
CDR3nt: TGTGCCAGCAGTGAAGCGCGAGGGTTTCAGACCCAGTACTTC
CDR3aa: CASSEARGFQTQYF

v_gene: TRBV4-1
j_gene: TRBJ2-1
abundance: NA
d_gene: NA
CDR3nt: TGCGCCAGCAGCCAAGCCCCGGGAGATTCCTACAATGAGCAGTTCTTC
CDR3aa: CASSQAPGDSYNEQFF

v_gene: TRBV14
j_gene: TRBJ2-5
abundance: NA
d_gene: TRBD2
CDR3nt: TGTGCCAGCAGCCATCGACTAGCGGGGGCCCGGGAGACCCAGTACTTC
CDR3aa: CASSHRLAGARETQYF

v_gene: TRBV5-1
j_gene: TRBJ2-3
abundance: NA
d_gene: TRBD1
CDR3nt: TGCGCCAGCAGCGAGGACAGGGGCACAGATACGCAGTATTTT
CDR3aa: CASSEDRGTDTQYF

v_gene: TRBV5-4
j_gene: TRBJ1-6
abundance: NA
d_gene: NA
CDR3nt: TGTGCCAGCAGCTTGATTCGCCAGAATTCACCCCTCCACTTT
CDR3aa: CASSLIRQNSPLHF

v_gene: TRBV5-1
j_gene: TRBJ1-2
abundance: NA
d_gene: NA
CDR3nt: TGCGCCAGCAGGCCGGACAGTGCTCATAACTATGGCTACACCTTC
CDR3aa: CASRPDSAHNYGYTF

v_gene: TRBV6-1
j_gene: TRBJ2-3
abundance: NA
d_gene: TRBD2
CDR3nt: TGTGCCAGCAGTGAAGCTTCTCTAGCGGGAGCTTGGGCGCAGTATTTT
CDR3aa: CASSEASLAGAWAQYF

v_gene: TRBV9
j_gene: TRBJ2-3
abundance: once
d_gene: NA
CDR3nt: TGTGCCAGCAGCCCCGGGACCACAAACACAGATACGCAGTATTTT
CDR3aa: CASSPGTTNTDTQYF

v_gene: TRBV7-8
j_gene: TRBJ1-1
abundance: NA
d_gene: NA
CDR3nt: TGTGCCAGCAGCCGGGACACTGAAGCTTTCTTT
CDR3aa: CASSRDTEAFF

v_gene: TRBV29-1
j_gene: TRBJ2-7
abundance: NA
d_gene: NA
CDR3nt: TGCAGCGTTGTTTCCGGGGGCGCGTACGAGCAGTACTTC
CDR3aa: CSVVSGGAYEQYF

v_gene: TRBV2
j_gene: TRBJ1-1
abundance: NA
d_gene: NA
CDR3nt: TGTGCCAGCAGGGAGTCGGGGGTACTGAACACTGAAGCTTTCTTT
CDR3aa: CASRESGVLNTEAFF

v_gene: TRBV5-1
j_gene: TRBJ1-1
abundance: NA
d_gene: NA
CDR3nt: TGCGCCAGCAGCTTGGACACCCGGAACACTGAAGCTTTCTTT
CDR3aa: CASSLDTRNTEAFF

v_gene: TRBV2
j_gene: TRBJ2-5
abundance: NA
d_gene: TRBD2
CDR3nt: TGTGCCACCCGACTAGCGGGAGAAGAGACCCAGTACTTC
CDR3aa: CATRLAGEETQYF

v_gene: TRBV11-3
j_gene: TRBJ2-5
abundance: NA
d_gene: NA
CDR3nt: TGTGCCAGCAGCTTAGCCCCAGGGTCGGAGACCCAGTACTTC
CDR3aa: CASSLAPGSETQYF

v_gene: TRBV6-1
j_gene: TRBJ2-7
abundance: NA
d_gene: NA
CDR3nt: TGTGCCAGCAGTGTTGCCTGGACAAGTACCTACGAGCAGTACTTC
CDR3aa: CASSVAWTSTYEQYF

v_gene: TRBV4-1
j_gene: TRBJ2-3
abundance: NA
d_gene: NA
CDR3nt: TGCGCCAGCAGCCAAGACAGACAGCATACGCAGTATTTT
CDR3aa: CASSQDRQHTQYF